This is a list of T cell receptor beta chains from one sample in a study of T cell changes during pregnancy in multiple sclerosis. TCRdb's copy holds only in-frame clones and misses some; the assay was immunoSEQ multiplex PCR. Found here are 80,000 or so clones, around 94% of them singletons; the top ten hold roughly 0.93%. The material sequenced was peripheral blood, taken in the second trimester of pregnancy. The receptor source for this set is a female donor in good health, enrolled as a control in a pregnancy study. CDR3s include the opening cysteine and the closing phenylalanine or tryptophan. The order of the fields is V gene, J gene, D gene, clone size, CDR3 protein, CDR3 DNA. A D gene is named only where the DNA matches it firmly. Clone size is shown for a subset of rows, as once, few, many or a class of expanded clone.

TRBV18	TRBJ2-3	.	.	CASSPQGPETQYF	TGTGCCAGCTCACCACAGGGGCCGGAGACGCAGTATTTT
TRBV27	TRBJ2-7	TRBD2	.	CASSLGTIYEQYF	TGTGCCAGCAGTCTCGGGACTATCTACGAGCAGTACTTC
TRBV27	TRBJ1-3	TRBD1	.	CASSLSFDRGQPGNTIYF	TGTGCCAGCAGTTTAAGCTTTGACAGGGGGCAGCCTGGAAACACCATATATTTT
TRBV9	TRBJ1-2	.	once	CASSVVRQEVYGYTF	TGTGCCAGCAGCGTAGTTAGGCAAGAGGTCTATGGCTACACCTTC
TRBV6-1	TRBJ2-2	.	.	CASSDSAAGDTGELFF	TGTGCCAGCAGTGACAGTGCGGCTGGCGACACCGGGGAGCTGTTTTTT
TRBV5-1	TRBJ2-7	TRBD2	.	CASTFGTSGRPSYEQYF	TGCGCCAGCACGTTCGGGACTAGCGGGAGGCCCTCCTACGAGCAGTACTTC
TRBV25-1	TRBJ1-1	.	.	CASSEGGREGTEAFF	TGTGCCAGCAGTGAGGGTGGCAGGGAAGGCACTGAAGCTTTCTTT
TRBV19	TRBJ2-6	.	.	CASSTSRGTGANVLTF	TGTGCCAGTAGTACAAGCAGGGGTACTGGGGCCAACGTCCTGACTTTC
TRBV15	TRBJ2-4	TRBD2	.	CATSRDWTAGVGKNIQYF	TGTGCCACCAGCAGAGATTGGACAGCGGGAGTTGGCAAAAACATTCAGTACTTC
TRBV19	TRBJ2-1	.	.	CASSPETYNEQFF	TGTGCCAGTAGCCCTGAGACCTACAATGAGCAGTTCTTC
TRBV2	TRBJ1-3	.	.	CASTDGAGFAGNTIYF	TGTGCCAGCACGGACGGTGCGGGTTTCGCTGGAAACACCATATATTTT
TRBV29-1	TRBJ2-1	TRBD1	.	CSVAPDRGYNEQFF	TGCAGCGTTGCCCCGGACAGGGGCTACAATGAGCAGTTCTTC
TRBV7-9	TRBJ2-7	TRBD1	.	CASSSSDRAVSYEQYF	TGTGCCAGCAGCTCGTCGGACAGGGCGGTCTCCTACGAGCAGTACTTC
TRBV6-6	TRBJ1-2	TRBD1	.	CASVLQGALGYTF	TGTGCCAGCGTCCTGCAGGGGGCCCTTGGCTACACCTTC
TRBV5-1	TRBJ2-4	TRBD1	.	CASSPGQSIILAGNIQYF	TGCGCCAGCAGCCCGGGACAGTCGATAATATTAGCCGGAAACATTCAGTACTTC
TRBV4-1	TRBJ2-2	TRBD1	.	CASSQSGTVNTGELFF	TGCGCCAGCAGCCAGTCGGGGACAGTGAACACCGGGGAGCTGTTTTTT
TRBV14	TRBJ2-3	TRBD2	.	CASSHLTSDTQYF	TGTGCCAGCAGCCACCTGACTAGCGATACGCAGTATTTT
TRBV6-1	TRBJ2-3	TRBD2	.	CASTGLADTDTQYF	TGTGCCAGCACTGGACTAGCGGACACAGATACGCAGTATTTT
TRBV7-9	TRBJ2-5	.	.	CASSFDEGRTQYF	TGTGCCAGCAGCTTCGACGAGGGTCGGACCCAGTACTTC
TRBV11-2	TRBJ2-5	TRBD1	.	CASSFNRGQETQYF	TGTGCCAGCAGCTTTAACAGGGGCCAAGAGACCCAGTACTTC
TRBV27	TRBJ2-7	TRBD1	.	CASSFREQGGYEQYF	TGTGCCAGCAGTTTTCGGGAACAGGGGGGCTACGAGCAGTACTTC
TRBV5-1	TRBJ2-7	TRBD1	.	CASSTGDRTYEQYF	TGCGCCAGCAGCACCGGGGACAGGACCTACGAGCAGTACTTC